This T cell receptor (beta chain) was documented in a study of cytomegalovirus exposure and HLA in healthy donors (dated by TCRdb to 2016 to 2017). In the study overall: An earlier analysis of approximately 600 of the donors reported approximately 270 Gb of sequence data and 100 million to 130 million unique TCR beta sequences from around 200 million T cells. Along with the roughly 700-subject first cohort, a separate validation cohort of about 110 different subjects was used. Among the approximately 400 genotyped donors, about 83% belonged to the genetic ancestry cluster associated with self-reported Caucasian donors. The study aimed to test whether signatures of past pathogen exposure could be identified by cataloging public T cell receptors. Typing coverage differed by locus: A, B, C, DRB1 and DQB1 were typed in roughly 629-640 donors, DQA1 in about 510, DPA1 in 600 to 610, and DPB1 in around 440. Approximately 310 gigabases of sequencing data and 80 million or so unique TCR sequences were included in an early release covering around 650 HLA-typed donors. The study used immunosequencing to profile the T cell repertoires of 670 or so subjects and linked those repertoires to cytomegalovirus serostatus. The later analysis used no new phenotypic data to find candidate immune exposures, relying instead on TCR beta sequences and their occurrence across donors. To predict cytomegalovirus infection status, the study brought together high-throughput TCR immunosequencing, statistical association of individual TCRs with disease status, and machine learning. Class I and class II HLA loci were covered by the typing at four-digit resolution. A later genetic analysis took genome-wide SNP genotypes for about three fifths of the roughly 700 donors and used that subset as a discovery cohort. To decide whether each TCR beta V gene segment behaved as functional or pseudogenic, an earlier analysis of some 540 of the donors relied on high-throughput TCR beta sequencing. In a later analysis, previously published TCR beta repertoires from roughly 710 donors were re-analyzed and high-resolution HLA genotyping was added so that TCR occurrence patterns could be studied. Among 300 to 450 genotyped donors of the cohort, an average of 235,054 unique TCR beta nucleotide sequences were sequenced per donor, about a sixth of them non-productive. Donor age, sex, ethnicity and CMV serostatus were compiled together with the repertoire data. Every repertoire in the discovery cohort had been generated on one and the same sequencing platform. Five DR-DQ haplotypes were handled as single units for association and clustering because linkage in the cohort was strong. The paper as a whole reports these results and caveats: In a later analysis, most CMV-associated TCR beta chains were found to appear HLA-restricted, with HLA associations seemingly driven largely by CMV exposure. Three of the identified cytomegalovirus-associated TCR beta chains were confirmed in vitro to be specific for cytomegalovirus antigens. According to a later genetic analysis, donors in an Asian-associated ancestry cluster had fewer N-insertions in productive TCRs than the approximately 700-donor mean. Roughly uniform sequencing depth across donors was assumed in presence/absence analyses, although this assumption may not hold. Some IMGT-functional V segments, including TRBV6-2 and TRBV6-3, could not be told apart with the 87-base-pair reads, so those segments were excluded. Most TCR sequences were observed very rarely across donors, whereas some public TCRs were present in many individuals. A further reported finding was that TCR beta sequences accurately predicted the HLA-A and HLA-B alleles for most subjects in the first cohort. In a later analysis, several top co-occurrence clusters were reported to appear linked to parvovirus B19, influenza, CMV and Epstein-Barr virus. Broadly in line with IMGT annotations, most TCR beta V segments showed up in productive rearrangements about 87% or about 30% of the time in an earlier analysis of approximately 640 of the donors. In a later analysis, TCR association rates were found to vary across HLA loci, with the most associated TCRs seen for DRB1 alleles and the fewest for HLA-C alleles. The study gave a list of under 200 TCR beta chains associated with cytomegalovirus. An association between a missense DCLRE1C variant and V-gene and J-gene trimming of TCR beta chains was found in a later genetic analysis and replicated in an independent cohort. Correlated functional status among segregating V segments might be attributable to linkage disequilibrium, but an unknown experimental factor could not be ruled out. Cytomegalovirus status was reported to be diagnosed by the classifier with high specificity and sensitivity in both the original and validation cohorts. Only TCR beta chains were sequenced in this cohort, and the absence of alpha or paired-chain data limited detectable features. The earlier analysis of about 600 of the donors excluded some 16 rarely observed V segments, including chromosome 9 orphons, because counts were too low. A group of highly shared sequence variants was considered likely to be a technical artifact of the sequencing pipeline. The only immune exposure information available for the cohort was CMV serostatus. In a later analysis, HLA-associated TCR beta chains showed more clonal expansion and lower generation probabilities than non-associated chains that were equally common. Because HLA typing was unavailable for some donors at each locus, only the typed subset was used in association tests. When HLA alleles, especially DR and DQ, strongly co-occurred, attributing TCR associations to individual alleles was difficult. In a later analysis, 16,951 TCR beta sequences were associated with specific HLA alleles at a false discovery rate of 0.05. The authors suggested that the approach could potentially be generalized to other disease states and immunological phenotypes.

Remarks on this clone: No cognate antigen has been identified for it. The sample holds no much larger clone one base away, and base qualities are not on file.

The cohort comprised around 690 healthy bone marrow donors. All cohort members were sampled while nominally healthy, although unrecorded immune exposures were likely present. The donor tested CMV seropositive, placing the donor among the roughly 300 seropositive members of the cohort. A peripheral blood sample was collected from each donor, and TCR beta sequencing was performed on peripheral blood mononuclear cells. The Qiagen DNeasy Blood Extraction Kit was used to extract genomic DNA from the blood cell samples. The CDR1 and CDR2 encoded by the germline V gene are KGHSH and LQKENI. Germline trimming amounts to 3 bases on V and 4 bases on J, with 10 as the count of junction bases outside the gene matches. Spanning cysteine to phenylalanine, the CDR3 consists of 16 amino acids. The entry retains the CDR3 DNA only, 48 bases that are in frame from base 1. Library preparation employed the immunoSEQ multiplex PCR assay. For the multiplex PCR, a mixture combining 60 forward primers for TCR Vbeta segments and 13 reverse primers for TCR Jbeta segments was used. The CDR3 region of rearranged TCR beta genes was amplified from genomic DNA by a multiplex PCR assay. The amplified TCR beta libraries were sequenced on the Illumina HiSeq System as 87-base-pair reads. In the source study's methods: Across the 500 to 750 repertoires, a later analysis counted some 80 million unique TCR beta chains, about 10 million of which were shared by at least two donors. To remove PCR and sequencing errors, raw reads were error-corrected and collapsed into unique sequences using a nearest-neighbor algorithm that merged closely related sequences. To assign V, D and J gene segments, CDR3 sequences were aligned to IMGT reference sequences. For a sequence to be retained, at least a six-nucleotide match to both a V gene segment and a J gene segment was required. Rearrangements were classified as productive when the CDR3 lacked stop codons and remained in frame with V and J, and all other rearrangements were classified as non-productive. Following IMGT convention, CDR3 was defined as the stretch from the second conserved V-encoded cysteine up to the conserved J-encoded phenylalanine. The earlier analysis of 587 of the donors excluded any sequence lacking an unambiguous match to a single V gene segment. In an earlier analysis of several hundred of the donors, V segments were called functional above 56.7% productive rearrangements and were called segregating when the between-donor standard deviation exceeded 5%. To diagnose cytomegalovirus status from the catalog of TCR beta chain sequences, a statistical classification framework was built. In a later analysis, V and J genes were assigned by comparing TCR nucleotide sequences against IMGT/GENE-DB human TR gene sequences. Using the TCRdist pipeline, a later analysis assigned CDR3 sequences along with most-parsimonious VDJ recombination scenarios. A later analysis defined each TCR beta chain by its CDR3 amino acid sequence plus V-gene family, and excluded reads lacking a unique V-gene family. A later analysis removed 592 highly shared, low-generation-probability nucleotide sequences to deal with suspected cross-contamination and a sequencing artifact. In a later analysis, a clonal expansion index for each public chain was calculated from normalized within-repertoire ranks of inferred template counts. In a later analysis, generation probabilities were computed with a VDJ recombination model fitted to out-of-frame rearrangements, and the resulting probabilities were checked against IGoR. In a later analysis, TCR-TCR, TCR-HLA and TCR-CMV co-occurrence was scored with hypergeometric tests, and a repertoire-size bias correction was applied to TCR pairs. To estimate false discovery rates, a later analysis permuted the HLA or CMV assignments 20 times. In a later analysis, co-occurring TCRs were grouped using DBSCAN, with TCRdist sequence similarity added in when clustering inside HLA-allele-positive subsets. Repertoires with fewer than 30,000 or more than 120,000 public chains, plus five repertoires with anomalous nucleotide sharing, were excluded from co-occurrence clustering. The source is immuneACCESS, and TCRdb retained only in-frame sequences with V and J called. Part of the clones is not carried over; for the studies checked, unresolved V genes explain less than half of this, and the remainder is unexplained. From that table come the V and J calls and clone size; the DNA was used to work out D and trimming. The sample has about 210,000 clones on record, 82% of them singletons. In total, the top ten clones hold 5.5% to 7.5% of the sample.

The sequenced material came from PBMCs. The chain is made from TRBV18 and TRBJ1-2; 8 central bases correspond to TRBD1. This receptor was identified in a man aged 40-55 years in good health and CMV-seropositive. The nucleotides are TGTGCCAGCTCACCGGCCCAGGGGGCGCGAGGCTATGGCTACACCTTC. Translated, this gives CASSPAQGARGYGYTF.